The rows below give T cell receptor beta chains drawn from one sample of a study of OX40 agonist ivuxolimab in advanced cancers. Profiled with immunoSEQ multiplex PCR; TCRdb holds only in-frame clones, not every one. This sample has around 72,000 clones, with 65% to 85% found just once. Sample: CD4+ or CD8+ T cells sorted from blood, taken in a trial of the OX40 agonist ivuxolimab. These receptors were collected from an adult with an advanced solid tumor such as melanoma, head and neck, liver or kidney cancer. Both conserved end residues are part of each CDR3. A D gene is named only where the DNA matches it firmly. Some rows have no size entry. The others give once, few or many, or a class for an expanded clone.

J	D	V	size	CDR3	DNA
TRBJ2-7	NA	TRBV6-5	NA	CASSYSTGYEQYF	TGTGCCAGCAGTTACTCGACGGGCTACGAGCAGTACTTC
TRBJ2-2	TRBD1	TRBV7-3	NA	CASRGQANTGELFF	TGTGCCAGCAGGGGACAGGCTAACACCGGGGAGCTGTTTTTT
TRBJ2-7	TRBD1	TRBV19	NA	CASSPGQGTYEQYF	TGTGCCAGTAGTCCGGGACAGGGAACCTACGAGCAGTACTTC
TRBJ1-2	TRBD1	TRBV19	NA	CASGALTGEAGYTF	TGTGCCAGCGGGGCCCTAACAGGGGAGGCTGGCTACACCTTC
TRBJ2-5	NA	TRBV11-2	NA	CASSLDLVPSGETQYF	TGTGCCAGCAGCTTAGATCTTGTCCCCTCGGGAGAGACCCAGTACTTC
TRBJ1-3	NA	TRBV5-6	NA	CASSPAQAGNTIYF	TGTGCCAGCAGCCCGGCCCAGGCTGGAAACACCATATATTTT
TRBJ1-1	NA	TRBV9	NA	CASSVDQVNTEAFF	TGTGCCAGCAGCGTAGATCAGGTGAACACTGAAGCTTTCTTT
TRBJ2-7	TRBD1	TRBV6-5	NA	CASSYSRTGYYEQYF	TGTGCCAGCAGTTACTCGAGGACAGGGTACTACGAGCAGTACTTC
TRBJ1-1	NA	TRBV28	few	CASSLAGAMNTEAFF	TGTGCCAGCAGTTTGGCTGGAGCTATGAACACTGAAGCTTTCTTT
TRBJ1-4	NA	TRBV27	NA	CASSWDRDEKLFF	TGTGCCAGCAGTTGGGACCGTGATGAAAAACTGTTTTTT
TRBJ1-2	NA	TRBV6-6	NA	CASSYGAGNNYGYTF	TGTGCCAGCAGTTACGGGGCAGGGAATAACTATGGCTACACCTTC